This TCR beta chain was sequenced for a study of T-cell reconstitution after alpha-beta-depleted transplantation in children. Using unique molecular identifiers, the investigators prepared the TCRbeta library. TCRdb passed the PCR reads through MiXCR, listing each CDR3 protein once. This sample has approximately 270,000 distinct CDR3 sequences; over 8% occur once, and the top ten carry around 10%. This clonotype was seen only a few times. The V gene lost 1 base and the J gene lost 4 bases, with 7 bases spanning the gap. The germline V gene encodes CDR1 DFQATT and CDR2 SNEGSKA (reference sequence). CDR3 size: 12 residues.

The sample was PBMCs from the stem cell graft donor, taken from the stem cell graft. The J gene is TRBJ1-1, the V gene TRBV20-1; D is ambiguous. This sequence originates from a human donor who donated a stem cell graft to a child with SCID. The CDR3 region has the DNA TGCAGTGCTAGAGCCCTGAGCACTGAAGCTTTCTTT. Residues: CSARALSTEAFF.